This T cell receptor beta chain emerged from a study of blood T cell repertoires in COVID-19. Sequencing used immunoSEQ multiplex PCR; TCRdb keeps in-frame clones, though not all of them. The sample shows 70,000 to 95,000 clones, around nine tenths of them seen only once. This CDR3 spans 15 amino acids. CDR1 is SGHDT and CDR2 is YYEEEE in the germline V gene. Trimming took off 2 bases at V and 10 bases at J, with 19 bases between the two ends. What was sequenced was peripheral blood. The clonotype originates from a middle-aged man with active COVID-19. This sequence joins TRBV5-6 and TRBJ2-1; D is possibly TRBD2 (6 bases). CDR3 sequence reads: CASSFGGAGFNEQFF. For the CDR3, the DNA is TGTGCCAGCAGCTTCGGAGGGGCAGGATTCAACGAGCAGTTCTTC.